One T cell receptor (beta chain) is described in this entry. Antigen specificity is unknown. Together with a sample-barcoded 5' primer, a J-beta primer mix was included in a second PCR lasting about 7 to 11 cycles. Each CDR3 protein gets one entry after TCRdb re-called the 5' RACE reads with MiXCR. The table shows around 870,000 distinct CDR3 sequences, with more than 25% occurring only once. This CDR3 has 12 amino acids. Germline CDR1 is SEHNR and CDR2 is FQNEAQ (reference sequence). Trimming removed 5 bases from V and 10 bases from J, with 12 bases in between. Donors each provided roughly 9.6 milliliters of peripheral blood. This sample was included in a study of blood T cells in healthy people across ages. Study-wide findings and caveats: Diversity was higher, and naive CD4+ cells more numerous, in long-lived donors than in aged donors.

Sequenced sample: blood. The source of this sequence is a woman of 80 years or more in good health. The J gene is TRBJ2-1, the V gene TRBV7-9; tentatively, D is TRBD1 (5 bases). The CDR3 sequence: CASSLTVVEQFF. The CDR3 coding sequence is TGTGCCAGCAGCCTGACAGTGGTAGAGCAGTTCTTC.